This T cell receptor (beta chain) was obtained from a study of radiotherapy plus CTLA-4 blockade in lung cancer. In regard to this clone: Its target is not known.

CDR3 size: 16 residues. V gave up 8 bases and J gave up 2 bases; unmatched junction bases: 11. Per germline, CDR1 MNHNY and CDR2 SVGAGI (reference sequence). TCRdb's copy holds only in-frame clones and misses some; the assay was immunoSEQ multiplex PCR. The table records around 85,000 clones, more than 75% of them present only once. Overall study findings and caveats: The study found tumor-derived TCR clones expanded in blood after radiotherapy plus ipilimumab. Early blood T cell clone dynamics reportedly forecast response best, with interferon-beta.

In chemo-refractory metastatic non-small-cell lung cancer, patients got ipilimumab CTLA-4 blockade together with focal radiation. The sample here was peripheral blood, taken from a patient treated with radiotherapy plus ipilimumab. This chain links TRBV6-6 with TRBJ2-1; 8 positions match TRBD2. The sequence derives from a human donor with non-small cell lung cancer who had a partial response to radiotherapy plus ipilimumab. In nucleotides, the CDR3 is TGTGCCAGCCATCCGGGGGGGAAGGGAACCTACAATGAGCAGTTCTTC. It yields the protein CASHPGGKGTYNEQFF.